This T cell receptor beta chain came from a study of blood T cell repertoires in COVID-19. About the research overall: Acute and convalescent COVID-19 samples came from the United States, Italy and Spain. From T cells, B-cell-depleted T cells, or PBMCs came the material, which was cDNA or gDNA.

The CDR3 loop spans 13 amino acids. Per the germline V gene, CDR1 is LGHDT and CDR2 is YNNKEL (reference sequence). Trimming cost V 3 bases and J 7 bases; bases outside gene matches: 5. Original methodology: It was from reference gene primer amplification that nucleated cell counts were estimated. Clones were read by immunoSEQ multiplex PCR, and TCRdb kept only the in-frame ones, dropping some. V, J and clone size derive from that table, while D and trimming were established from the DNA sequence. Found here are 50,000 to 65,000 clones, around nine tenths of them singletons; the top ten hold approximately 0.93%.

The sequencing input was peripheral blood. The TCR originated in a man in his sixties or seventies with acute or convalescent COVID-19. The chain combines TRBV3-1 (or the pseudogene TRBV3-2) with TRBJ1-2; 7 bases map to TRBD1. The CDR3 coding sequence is TGTGCCAGCAGCCACCGGGACAGTAGTGGCTACACCTTC. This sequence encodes CASSHRDSSGYTF.